This passage covers 28 T cell receptor beta chains from one sample sequenced in a study of human T cells and chemical hapten exposure. TCRdb independently ran MiXCR on the 5' RACE reads; one entry per CDR3 protein. Among roughly 81,000 distinct CDR3 sequences listed, around a sixth were seen once. The starting material, unfractionated whole blood, was used for total RNA extraction. These TCRs come from a female donor in good health.

CDR3 amino acids: CASSPGAWEQYF. The CDR3 DNA reads as TGTGCCAGCAGCCCCGGGGCGTGGGAGCAGTACTTC. This rearrangement joins TRBV6-5 to TRBJ2-7, with D perhaps TRBD1 or TRBD2 (5 bases each). Deletions cut 6 bases from V and 7 bases from J, with 13 bases between. CDR1 and CDR2 from the germline V gene are MNHEY and SVGAGI. This CDR3 has 12 amino acids.

The rearrangement uses TRBV5-1 and TRBJ2-1; 9 nucleotides align to TRBD2. CDR3 length: 14 amino acids. Unmatched junction bases numbered 8, after V lost 4 bases and J lost 9 bases. From germline, CDR1 is SGHRS and CDR2 YFSETQ. The CDR3 is CASSGVAGASEQFF. In DNA form, the CDR3 reads TGCGCCAGCAGCGGGGTAGCGGGAGCGAGTGAGCAGTTCTTC.

This clonotype was seen many times. This chain links TRBV28 with TRBJ2-7; 8 bases align to TRBD1. This CDR3 has 13 amino acids. Per the germline V gene, CDR1 is MDHEN and CDR2 is SYDVKM. Trimming cost V 6 bases and J 4 bases; bases outside gene matches: 5. The CDR3 coding sequence is TGTGCCAGCAGCACAGGGGGTAAGTACGAGCAGTACTTC. Protein: CASSTGGKYEQYF. Full variable domain (outside the CDR3, taken from reference TRBV28 and TRBJ2-7): DVKVTQSSRYLVKRTGEKVFLECVQDMDHENMFWYRQDPGLGLRLIYFSYDVKMKEKGDIPEGYSVSREKKERFSLILESASTNQTSMYLCASSTGGKYEQYFGPGTRLTVT.

This clonotype was picked up a small number of times. The chain carries TRBV6-5 and TRBJ1-3, with D unresolved. The CDR3 is 12 amino acids. The ends were cut back, 7 bases at V and 1 base at J, with 5 bases in the middle. Germline V CDR1 and CDR2: MNHEY, SVGAGI. The CDR3: CASTNSGNTIYF. The CDR3 DNA sequence: TGTGCCAGCACCAATTCTGGAAACACCATATATTTT.

This clonotype was observed a few times. The genes are TRBV6-1 and TRBJ1-5; D unresolved. Trimming cost V 1 base and J 9 bases, with 13 bases left between them. There are 14 residues in the CDR3. Germline CDR1 MNHNS, CDR2 SASEGT. The chain's CDR3 is CASSEGRPVWPQHF. CDR3 nucleotides: TGTGCCAGCAGTGAAGGACGGCCAGTTTGGCCCCAGCATTTT.

This chain links TRBV12-5 with TRBJ2-3; a possible D gene is TRBD1 (6 bases). V was shortened by 1 base and J by 10 bases, with 6 bases between the two germline ends. The CDR3 is 11 residues long. Per germline, CDR1 LGHNT and CDR2 FRNRAP. The CDR3 region is CASGLEGAQYF. The CDR3 bases are TGTGCTAGTGGTTTGGAGGGGGCGCAGTATTTT.

The chain carries TRBV6-5 and TRBJ1-1; D is possibly TRBD1 (5 bases). With 2 bases removed from V and 12 bases from J, the gap between germline ends came to 19 bases. The CDR3 is 14 residues long. The germline gives CDR1 MNHEY, CDR2 SVGAGI. CDR3 DNA: TGTGCCAGCAGTTACCATGGACCGGTAAGGGGAACTTTCTTT. This gives the protein CASSYHGPVRGTFF.

This clonotype occurred a few times. The V gene is TRBV28, the J gene TRBJ2-3; TRBD2 agrees at 8 bases. Per the germline V gene, CDR1 is MDHEN and CDR2 is SYDVKM. V was pared by 4 bases and J by 0 bases, with 3 bases of the junction left unmatched. This CDR3 contains 15 residues. The CDR3 reads CASSSSGSSTDTQYF. CDR3 bases: TGTGCCAGCAGTTCTAGCGGGTCTAGCACAGATACGCAGTATTTT. The full variable domain, completed using reference TRBV28 and TRBJ2-3, is DVKVTQSSRYLVKRTGEKVFLECVQDMDHENMFWYRQDPGLGLRLIYFSYDVKMKEKGDIPEGYSVSREKKERFSLILESASTNQTSMYLCASSSSGSSTDTQYFGPGTRLTVL.

This clonotype has a handful of counts. The chain carries TRBV29-1 and TRBJ2-3, with D hard to call. The V gene lost 5 bases and the J gene lost 2 bases, with 14 bases spanning the gap. Germline lookup yields CDR1 SQVTM and CDR2 ANQGSEA. The CDR3 length is 14 residues. In nucleotides, the CDR3 is TGCAGCGTTCCCCGCAGCGCCAACACAGATACGCAGTATTTT. Translated, it gives CSVPRSANTDTQYF.

This clonotype has only a few counts. The rearrangement links TRBV3-1 to TRBJ1-4; no firm D call. V lost 0 bases and J 8 bases, leaving 7 bases between the germline ends. Looked up from germline, CDR1 is LGHDT and CDR2 is YNNKEL (reference sequence). There are 13 residues in the CDR3. DNA of the CDR3: TGTGCCAGCAGCCAAGACTTCGGGGAAAAACTGTTTTTT. The encoded protein is CASSQDFGEKLFF.

This clonotype was seen ten or more times. The DNA for the CDR3 is TGTGCCAGCCATATCACAGGGAAGGTAGACTATAATTCACCCCTCCACTTT. This codes for CASHITGKVDYNSPLHF. The chain is built from TRBV27 and TRBJ1-6; D possibly corresponds to TRBD1 (6 bases). The CDR3 is 17 residues long. CDR1 is MNHEY, CDR2 SMNVEV, per germline (reference sequence). Between the trimmed V and J ends, which lost 8 bases and 3 bases, there was a span of 20 bases.

The V call is TRBV7-9, the J call TRBJ2-5; D unresolved. The germline CDR1 and CDR2 sequences are SEHNR and FQNEAQ (reference sequence). The length of the CDR3 is 14 residues. Deletions cut 4 bases from V and 1 base from J, with 10 bases between. The DNA of the CDR3 is TGTGCCAGCAGCTCCGACGGCCGCCAAGAGACCCAGTACTTC. It translates to CASSSDGRQETQYF.

This clonotype has just a few counts. This chain links TRBV5-6 with TRBJ2-2; 8 bases line up with TRBD1. The V gene end was trimmed by 3 bases and the J gene end by 5 bases; junction bases not matched to a gene: 3. The V gene's germline CDR1 is SGHDT and CDR2 YYEEEE. There are 14 residues in the CDR3. CDR3 DNA: TGTGCCAGCAGCTACAGGGGGTTAACCGGGGAGCTGTTTTTT. Translating gives CASSYRGLTGELFF.

This clonotype has a handful of counts. The V and J genes are TRBV18 and TRBJ1-1; D uncertain. This CDR3 comprises 13 residues. V was trimmed by 2 bases and J by 3 bases, leaving 7 bases between them. Looked up from germline, CDR1 is KGHSH and CDR2 is LQKENI. CDR3 nucleotides: TGTGCCAGCTCACCATCCCAGGACACTGAAGCTTTCTTT. Protein: CASSPSQDTEAFF.

This clonotype was found a few times. The CDR3 nucleotides are TGTGCCAGCAGCTCCGGGCAGGGAGAGTACACTGAAGCTTTCTTT. It yields the protein CASSSGQGEYTEAFF. This rearrangement joins TRBV7-6 to TRBJ1-1, with D tentatively TRBD1 (5 bases). The CDR3 covers 15 residues. The V end lost 4 bases, the J end lost 3 bases, and 15 bases lay between the germline ends. Germline V gene sequence: CDR1 SGHVS, CDR2 FNYEAQ.

The rearrangement uses TRBV6-5 and TRBJ2-1; 13 bases map to TRBD2. After removal of 0 bases from V and 7 bases from J, the junction contained 6 bases not matched to a gene. The CDR3 has 17 residues. Looked up from germline, CDR1 is MNHEY and CDR2 is SVGAGI. The CDR3 here is CASSYSGTSGNRNEQFF. CDR3 nucleotide sequence: TGTGCCAGCAGTTACTCGGGGACTAGCGGGAATAGAAATGAGCAGTTCTTC.

This clonotype has just a few counts. The chain employs TRBV20-1 and TRBJ2-4, with D uncertain. CDR1 is DFQATT, CDR2 SNEGSKA, per germline (reference sequence). The CDR3 runs to 11 residues. Trimming stripped 2 bases from V and 8 bases from J, with 7 bases between. The CDR3 protein is CSARPMDIQYF. CDR3 DNA: TGCAGTGCTAGACCCATGGACATTCAGTACTTC.

The table lists this clonotype with a few counts. The chain couples TRBV12-3 or TRBV12-4 to TRBJ1-1; 9 positions match TRBD1. The CDR3 has 14 amino acids. V trimming: 4 bases; J trimming: 6 bases; junction bases outside the gene matches: 6. CDR3 residues: CASSSQGAGAEAFF. Written as DNA, the CDR3 is TGTGCCAGCAGTTCACAGGGGGCCGGAGCTGAAGCTTTCTTT.

The rearrangement joins TRBV2 to TRBJ1-3, with D possibly TRBD1 on 5 matching bases. V was clipped by 0 bases and J by 0 bases, with 12 bases between them. The V gene's germline CDR1 is SNHLY and CDR2 FYNNEI. This CDR3 contains 17 residues. The CDR3 sequence: CASSEAFAGLSGNTIYF. CDR3 DNA: TGTGCCAGCAGTGAAGCTTTTGCAGGGCTCTCTGGAAACACCATATATTTT. Complete variable domain (other parts from reference TRBV2 and TRBJ1-3): EPEVTQTPSHQVTQMGQEVILRCVPISNHLYFYWYRQILGQKVEFLVSFYNNEISEKSEIFDDQFSVERPDGSNFTLKIRSTKLEDSAMYFCASSEAFAGLSGNTIYFGEGSWLTVV.

V and J are TRBV4-3 and TRBJ1-1; D gene unclear. V dropped 1 base and J dropped 0 bases, with 15 bases sitting between them. Per the germline V gene, CDR1 is LGHNA and CDR2 is YSLEER. This CDR3 has 17 amino acids. The CDR3 coding sequence is TGCGCCAGCAGCCAAGGAGGCCTTAGGGATATGAACACTGAAGCTTTCTTT. Its protein product is CASSQGGLRDMNTEAFF.

This clonotype turned up a few times. The chain joins TRBV5-1 to TRBJ1-5, with 10 bases lining up with TRBD1. This CDR3 is built from 16 residues. From germline, CDR1 is SGHRS and CDR2 YFSETQ. Trimming at V came to 0 bases and at J to 2 bases, leaving 2 bases not matched to a gene. This CDR3 is CASSLDGTGGNQPQHF. CDR3 DNA sequence: TGCGCCAGCAGCTTGGACGGGACAGGGGGCAATCAGCCCCAGCATTTT.

A few counts support this clonotype. The chain is built from TRBV3-1 and TRBJ1-6; unclear D gene. Germline assignment: CDR1 LGHDT and CDR2 YNNKEL (reference sequence). The CDR3 covers 15 residues. Deletions cut 4 bases from V and 15 bases from J, with 22 bases between. The CDR3 DNA sequence: TGTGCCAGCAGCCCCCGGGCAGCCCAGTGGTTGAACCTCCACTTT. Translating it yields CASSPRAAQWLNLHF.

This clonotype was detected only a few times. The V gene is TRBV6-5, the J gene TRBJ1-4; TRBD1 is a possible D gene (5 bases). Trimming removed 0 bases at V and 10 bases at J, with 9 bases between. The germline gives CDR1 MNHEY, CDR2 SVGAGI. The CDR3 is 13 residues long. The CDR3 region has the DNA TGTGCCAGCAGTTACTCCTCCGGGGGAAAACTGTTTTTT. Protein sequence: CASSYSSGGKLFF.

This rearrangement joins TRBV21-1 to TRBJ2-7; the table's D gene call, TRBD2, was not cross checked with the DNA. TRBV21-1 is reported as a pseudogene. The CDR3 consists of 16 residues. The chain's CDR3 is CASSKARGLTKYEQYF. As DNA, the CDR3 is TGTGCCAGCAGCAAAGCGCGAGGGCTTACGAAGTACGAGCAGTACTTC.

This clonotype was seen ten or more times. The chain links TRBV20-1 to TRBJ2-1; TRBD1 or TRBD2 may be the D gene (5 bases each). This CDR3 region has 14 residues. The V gene lost 0 bases and the J gene lost 4 bases, with 10 bases spanning the gap. Germline values: CDR1 DFQATT, CDR2 SNEGSKA (reference sequence). The CDR3 is CSARDRERYNEQFF. The DNA of the CDR3 is TGCAGTGCTAGAGACAGGGAGAGGTACAATGAGCAGTTCTTC.

V usage is TRBV27 and J usage is TRBJ1-2; D gene unclear. The CDR3 contains 14 residues. V lost 6 bases, J lost 8 bases, and 19 bases lay in between. Germline values: CDR1 MNHEY, CDR2 SMNVEV (reference sequence). CDR3 nucleotide sequence: TGTGCCAGCAGCCCTGCCGACGGCTTTGGAGGCTACACCTTC. This encodes CASSPADGFGGYTF.

This clonotype was seen a few times. In nucleotides, the CDR3 is TGTGCCAGCAGCTCAGACCCAAATTCACCCCTCCACTTT. As protein: CASSSDPNSPLHF. The rearrangement joins TRBV5-4 to TRBJ1-6; D gene ambiguous. With 3 bases removed from V and 7 bases from J, the gap between germline ends came to 8 bases. The CDR3 has 13 amino acids. Germline V CDR1 and CDR2: SGHNT, YYREEE (reference sequence). Supplemented by reference TRBV5-4 and TRBJ1-6, the full variable domain reads ETGVTQSPTHLIKTRGQQVTLRCSSQSGHNTVSWYQQALGQGPQFIFQYYREEENGRGNFPPRFSGLQFPNYSSELNVNALELDDSALYLCASSSDPNSPLHFGNGTRLTVT.

This clonotype showed up many times. The chain uses TRBV12-3 or TRBV12-4 and TRBJ1-5; possible D gene TRBD1, 5 bases. V gave up 3 bases and J gave up 3 bases, with 12 bases separating them. The CDR3 totals 15 residues. CDR3 DNA sequence: TGTGCCAGCAGTTTTGGGACTCAGAACAATCAGCCCCAGCATTTT. It encodes CASSFGTQNNQPQHF.